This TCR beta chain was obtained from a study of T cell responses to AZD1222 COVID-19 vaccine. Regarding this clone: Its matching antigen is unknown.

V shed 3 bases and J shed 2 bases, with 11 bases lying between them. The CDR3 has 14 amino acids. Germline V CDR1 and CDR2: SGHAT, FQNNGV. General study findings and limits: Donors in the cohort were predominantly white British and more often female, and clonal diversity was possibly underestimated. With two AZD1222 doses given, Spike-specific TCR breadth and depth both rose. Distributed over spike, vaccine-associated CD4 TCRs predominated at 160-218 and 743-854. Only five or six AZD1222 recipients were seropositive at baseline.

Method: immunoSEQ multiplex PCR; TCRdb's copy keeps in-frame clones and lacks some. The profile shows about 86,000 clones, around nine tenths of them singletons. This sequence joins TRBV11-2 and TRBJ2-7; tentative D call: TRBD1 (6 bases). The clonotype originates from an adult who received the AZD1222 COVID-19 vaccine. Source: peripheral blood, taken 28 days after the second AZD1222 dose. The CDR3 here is CASSFSRGPYEQYF. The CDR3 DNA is TGTGCCAGCAGCTTTTCCAGGGGCCCCTACGAGCAGTACTTC. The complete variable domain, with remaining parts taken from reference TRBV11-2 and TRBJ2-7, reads EAGVAQSPRYKIIEKRQSVAFWCNPISGHATLYWYQQILGQGPKLLIQFQNNGVVDDSQLPKDRFSAERLKGVDSTLKIQPAKLEDSAVYLCASSFSRGPYEQYFGPGTRLTVT.